The 32 T cell receptor beta chains listed next were all sequenced from one sample in a study of T cell repertoires in ileal Crohn's disease. Sample time point: inflamed ileum from the surgical specimen. Measured with immunoSEQ multiplex PCR; TCRdb has only the in-frame clones, and not every one. This table holds some 5,100 clones, about 80% found once. Sequencing used ileal tissue. These receptors were obtained from an adult with Crohn's disease.

J is TRBJ1-2 and V is TRBV14, with 9 positions matching TRBD1. The CDR3 has 15 amino acids. Germline lookup yields CDR1 SGHDN and CDR2 FVKESK. Trimming removed 4 bases from V and 4 bases from J; junction bases left unmatched: 7. As DNA, the CDR3 is TGTGCCAGCAGCCCCGGGACAGGGATAGCCTATGGCTACACCTTC. It specifies CASSPGTGIAYGYTF.

V usage is TRBV6-5 and J usage is TRBJ2-7; 7 bases are a match to TRBD1. CDR1 and CDR2 (germline): MNHEY, SVGAGI. The CDR3 consists of 16 residues. V shed 0 bases and J 5 bases; nucleotides not matched to a gene: 10. CDR3 nucleotides: TGTGCCAGCAGTTACTCGTTAGGGACAGTGGGGGACGAGCAGTACTTC. This encodes CASSYSLGTVGDEQYF.

Concerning this clone itself: The germline gene is not matched at one end of the junction; a read error may be the cause. The chain employs TRBV6-6 and TRBJ1-5; D remains ambiguous. The germline V gene has CDR1 MNHNY and CDR2 SVGAGI (reference sequence). The CDR3 spans 10 residues. Here the CDR3 reads CASPESAPAF. The CDR3 DNA sequence: TGTGCCAGCCCAGAATCAGCCCCAGCATTT.

The chain joins TRBV27 to TRBJ2-2; D possibly corresponds to TRBD2 (5 bases). This CDR3 region has 13 residues. Per germline, CDR1 MNHEY and CDR2 SMNVEV (reference sequence). Trimming shortened V by 4 bases and J by 5 bases, and 8 bases separated the two germline ends. The CDR3 sequence: CASSSSGTGELFF. For the CDR3, the DNA is TGTGCCAGCAGTTCATCGGGAACCGGGGAGCTGTTTTTT.

V and J are TRBV27 and TRBJ1-1, with 7 nucleotides matching TRBD1. This CDR3 has 14 residues. Trimming removed 7 bases from V and 5 bases from J; junction bases left unmatched: 10. Germline V gene lookup returns CDR1 MNHEY and CDR2 SMNVEV (reference sequence). The CDR3 DNA sequence: TGTGCCAGCACCCAACAGGGGAGCGGGACTGAAGCTTTCTTT. It encodes CASTQQGSGTEAFF.

CDR3 amino acids: CASSLDSWATNEKLFF. The CDR3 DNA sequence: TGTGCCAGCAGCTTGGATAGTTGGGCAACTAATGAAAAACTGTTTTTT. The rearrangement links TRBV5-4 to TRBJ1-4; no firm D call. Germline CDR1 is SGHNT and CDR2 is YYREEE (reference sequence). V gave up 0 bases and J gave up 0 bases, with 9 bases separating them. The CDR3 runs 16 residues.

The table lists this clone with a count of one. The J gene is TRBJ1-1, the V gene TRBV5-1; TRBD1 might be the D (5 bases). Between the trimmed V and J ends, which lost 5 bases and 1 base, there was a span of 15 bases. Germline assignment: CDR1 SGHRS and CDR2 YFSETQ. The CDR3 extends over 15 amino acids. The CDR3 is CASRISGTENTEAFF. CDR3 nucleotide sequence: TGCGCCAGCAGAATCTCCGGGACTGAGAACACTGAAGCTTTCTTT.

The chain has TRBV25-1 and TRBJ2-3; TRBD2 agrees at 12 bases. The V gene's germline CDR1 is MGHDK and CDR2 SYGVNS. CDR3 length: 17 amino acids. The J segment lost 6 bases and the V segment lost 5 bases, leaving 12 bases of the junction unmatched. This CDR3 is CASSRRLAGARSDTQYF. CDR3 DNA: TGTGCCAGCAGTCGACGACTAGCGGGGGCAAGGTCGGATACGCAGTATTTT.

The genes are TRBV15 and TRBJ1-5; D possibly corresponds to TRBD1 (6 bases). Per the germline V gene, CDR1 is LNHNV and CDR2 is YYDKDF (reference sequence). Trimming took 0 bases from V and 7 from J, leaving 19 bases between them. The CDR3 covers 17 residues. In nucleotides, the CDR3 is TGTGCCACCAGCAGAGACAACCGGGGGGCCGGCCGACAGCCCCAGCATTTT. It encodes CATSRDNRGAGRQPQHF.

The J gene is TRBJ1-2, the V gene TRBV7-9; no definite D call. Trimming took 3 bases from V and 10 from J, leaving 9 bases between them. Germline V gene data show CDR1 as SEHNR and CDR2 as FQNEAQ (reference sequence). This CDR3 has 11 residues. CDR3 nucleotide sequence: TGTGCCAGCAGCTTGTCCCTGGACTACACCTTC. Residues: CASSLSLDYTF.

The chain employs TRBV11-2 and TRBJ1-2; TRBD1 matches at 11 bases. Germline CDR1 is SGHAT and CDR2 is FQNNGV. Trimming cost V 1 base and J 7 bases; bases outside gene matches: 2. The CDR3 covers 14 residues. CDR3 amino acids: CASSLGTGGVGYTF. The DNA for the CDR3 is TGTGCCAGCAGCTTAGGGACAGGGGGCGTTGGCTACACCTTC.

This chain joins TRBV6-5 and TRBJ1-1; D gene ambiguous. Germline loops: CDR1 MNHEY, CDR2 SVGAGI. V was trimmed by 0 bases and J by 3 bases, leaving 11 bases between them. This CDR3 comprises 15 residues. This CDR3 is CASSYSSGTDTEAFF. In DNA form, the CDR3 reads TGTGCCAGCAGTTACTCATCCGGCACAGACACTGAAGCTTTCTTT.

This rearrangement joins TRBV4-3 to TRBJ1-2; perhaps TRBD1 as D (5 bases). V lost 0 bases and J lost 4, with 15 bases in between. The CDR3 covers 16 residues. The germline V gene has CDR1 LGHNA and CDR2 YSLEER. The CDR3, as DNA: TGCGCCAGCAGCCAAGATAGGCAGGGAAGGAGCTATGGCTACACCTTC. Encoded protein: CASSQDRQGRSYGYTF.

CDR3 bases: TGTGCCAGTTGGGGACAACACTACGAGCAGTACTTC. As protein: CASWGQHYEQYF. This chain links TRBV2 with TRBJ2-7, with TRBD1 as a possible D gene (6 bases). V lost 9 bases and J lost 3, with 12 bases in between. Germline CDR1 SNHLY, CDR2 FYNNEI. The CDR3 has 12 residues.

The rearrangement uses TRBV5-1 and TRBJ2-1; 7 positions agree with TRBD1. J gave up 3 bases and V 0 bases, and 3 bases lay outside the gene matches. Germline loops: CDR1 SGHRS, CDR2 YFSETQ. The CDR3 extends over 15 amino acids. The CDR3 DNA sequence: TGCGCCAGCAGCTTGGGACAGGGAATCTACAATGAGCAGTTCTTC. Translating gives CASSLGQGIYNEQFF. Looking up the rest from reference TRBV5-1 and TRBJ2-1 gives the full variable domain: KAGVTQTPRYLIKTRGQQVTLSCSPISGHRSVSWYQQTPGQGLQFLFEYFSETQRNKGNFPGRFSGRQFSNSRSEMNVSTLELGDSALYLCASSLGQGIYNEQFFGPGTRLTVL.

This clone has just one count. The gene calls are TRBV5-1 and TRBJ2-6; TRBD1 is a possible D gene (5 bases). From germline, CDR1 is SGHRS and CDR2 YFSETQ. This CDR3 comprises 16 residues. V gave up 3 bases and J gave up 4 bases, with 14 bases separating them. The CDR3 DNA sequence: TGCGCCAGCAGCTATACGCAGGGTTCGGGGGCCAACGTCCTGACTTTC. It specifies CASSYTQGSGANVLTF.

V usage is TRBV30 and J usage is TRBJ2-1, with D tentatively TRBD1 (6 bases). Looked up from germline, CDR1 is GTSNPN and CDR2 is SVGIG (reference sequence). The CDR3 consists of 14 residues. Trimming pared 5 bases from V and 0 bases from J, leaving 11 bases between. CDR3 bases: TGTGCCTGGCGGAGCAGGGGCTCCTACAATGAGCAGTTCTTC. Translation gives CAWRSRGSYNEQFF.

V usage is TRBV7-6 and J usage is TRBJ2-3; the D call may be TRBD1 or TRBD2 (5 bases each). The V and J ends lost 4 bases and 0 bases respectively, with 14 bases between them. Per the germline V gene, CDR1 is SGHVS and CDR2 is FNYEAQ. This CDR3 is 16 amino acids long. CDR3 amino acids: CASSSPGTPSTDTQYF. The CDR3 coding sequence is TGTGCCAGCAGCTCCCCCGGGACGCCAAGCACAGATACGCAGTATTTT. Combining the CDR3 with reference TRBV7-6 and TRBJ2-3 gives the whole variable domain GAGVSQSPRYKVTKRGQDVALRCDPISGHVSLYWYRQALGQGPEFLTYFNYEAQQDKSGLPNDRFSAERPEGSISTLTIQRTEQRDSAMYRCASSSPGTPSTDTQYFGPGTRLTVL.

The gene calls are TRBV11-2 and TRBJ2-6; D is possibly TRBD2 (6 bases). The CDR3 extends over 15 amino acids. V lost 6 bases and J lost 0, with 9 bases in between. Germline CDR1 reads SGHAT; CDR2 reads FQNNGV. In DNA, the CDR3 is TGTGCCAGCAGGCTGGGGGGCTCTGGGGCCAACGTCCTGACTTTC. Amino acid sequence: CASRLGGSGANVLTF.

This clone was seen only once. This chain uses TRBV6-5 with TRBJ2-3; 8 bases fit TRBD1. This CDR3 comprises 13 residues. Trimming took 2 bases from V and 7 from J; bases not matched to a gene: 2. Per germline, CDR1 MNHEY and CDR2 SVGAGI. The chain's CDR3 is CASSYTGGYTQYF. The CDR3 DNA reads as TGTGCCAGCAGTTACACAGGGGGGTATACGCAGTATTTT.

The chain has TRBV4-3 and TRBJ2-5, with D possibly matching TRBD1 (5 bases). There are 14 residues in the CDR3. The germline V and J ends were trimmed by 3 bases and 0 bases, with 8 bases remaining between them. Germline V gene lookup returns CDR1 LGHNA and CDR2 YSLEER. CDR3 DNA: TGCGCCAGCAGCCATCTAGGGGACCAAGAGACCCAGTACTTC. It translates to CASSHLGDQETQYF.

This clone was detected once. The J gene is TRBJ1-2, the V gene TRBV5-1, with a tentative D call TRBD1 (6 bases). The germline CDR1 and CDR2 sequences are SGHRS and YFSETQ. V lost 1 base and J 8 bases, leaving 18 bases between the germline ends. There are 15 residues in the CDR3. The CDR3 sequence: CASSLNLQGTGGYTF. For the CDR3, the DNA is TGCGCCAGCAGCTTGAATCTGCAGGGGACGGGGGGCTACACCTTC.

This clone was observed a single time. The chain uses TRBV18 and TRBJ1-2; D is possibly TRBD1 (6 bases). There are 14 residues in the CDR3. Germline V lookup: CDR1 KGHSH, CDR2 LQKENI. V was cut by 6 bases and J by 6 bases, with 17 bases left in between. CDR3 sequence (DNA): TGTGCCAGCTCGCTACAGGGAATTACGGATGGCTACACCTTC. Its translation is CASSLQGITDGYTF.

The J gene is TRBJ2-5, the V gene TRBV5-1, with 10 positions matching TRBD2. This CDR3 has 15 residues. V was clipped by 4 bases and J by 6 bases; unmatched bases: 9. CDR1 is SGHRS, CDR2 YFSETQ, per germline. The CDR3 is CASSPTGTSDKTQYF. In nucleotides, the CDR3 is TGCGCCAGCAGCCCGACCGGGACTAGCGACAAGACCCAGTACTTC.

This sequence joins TRBV6-6 and TRBJ1-5, with TRBD1 matching over 8 bases. Germline V gene data show CDR1 as MNHNY and CDR2 as SVGAGI (reference sequence). The junction had 3 bases not matched to a gene; V was cut back by 5 bases and J by 0 bases. The CDR3 extends over 15 amino acids. The CDR3 loop reads CASSRQGISNQPQHF. The CDR3 DNA sequence: TGTGCCAGCAGTCGACAGGGGATTAGCAATCAGCCCCAGCATTTT.

The sample holds one count of this clone. V gene TRBV2 combines with J gene TRBJ2-5, with D maybe TRBD2 (6 bases). Per the germline V gene, CDR1 is SNHLY and CDR2 is FYNNEI. The V end was cut by 1 base, the J end by 2 bases, with 23 bases between. This CDR3 comprises 19 residues. This CDR3 is CASSEDRRTPRDSQETQYF. For the CDR3, the DNA is TGTGCCAGCAGTGAAGACCGAAGGACTCCCCGGGACTCTCAAGAGACCCAGTACTTC.

This chain joins TRBV6-5 and TRBJ1-5; no clear D. Germline-derived CDR1 and CDR2 are MNHEY and SVGAGI. V was trimmed by 5 bases and J by 7 bases, leaving 18 bases between them. CDR3 length: 15 amino acids. CDR3 DNA sequence: TGTGCCAGCAGTCCCCGGCGGGGATCGGGCCAGCCCCAGCATTTT. As protein: CASSPRRGSGQPQHF.

CDR3: CASSVARGYGYTF. Here the CDR3 DNA reads TGTGCCAGCAGCGTCGCCAGGGGCTATGGCTACACCTTC. The chain employs TRBV9 and TRBJ1-2, with D possibly TRBD1 on 6 matching bases. This CDR3 region has 13 residues. Trimming took off 2 bases at V and 4 bases at J, with 9 bases between the two ends. Germline V CDR1 and CDR2: SGDLS, YYNGEE.

The chain uses TRBV27 and TRBJ1-5; no clear D. The CDR3 length is 14 residues. Germline V gene lookup returns CDR1 MNHEY and CDR2 SMNVEV (reference sequence). V was trimmed by 6 bases and J by 2 bases, leaving 11 bases between them. Written as DNA, the CDR3 is TGTGCCAGCAGCCTAGTGGGAGGCAATCAGCCCCAGCATTTT. The encoded protein is CASSLVGGNQPQHF.

This chain uses TRBV5-1 with TRBJ2-5; a weak D match, TRBD2 (5 bases). V was shortened by 4 bases and J by 4 bases, with 14 bases between the two germline ends. The CDR3 contains 14 residues. Germline V lookup: CDR1 SGHRS, CDR2 YFSETQ. The CDR3 loop reads CASSQGGARETQYF. CDR3 sequence (DNA): TGCGCCAGCAGCCAAGGAGGAGCAAGAGAGACCCAGTACTTC.

The rearrangement links TRBV7-9 to TRBJ2-7, with a tentative D call TRBD2 (5 bases). Trimming shortened V by 5 bases and J by 1 base, and 12 bases separated the two germline ends. The CDR3 totals 14 residues. The germline CDR1 and CDR2 sequences are SEHNR and FQNEAQ (reference sequence). The CDR3 loop is CASSPMGRSYEQYF. CDR3 DNA sequence: TGTGCCAGCAGCCCCATGGGGAGATCCTACGAGCAGTACTTC.

This chain joins TRBV7-8 and TRBJ2-1, with TRBD2 as a possible D gene (5 bases). The ends were cut back, 2 bases at V and 2 bases at J, with 10 bases in the middle. The CDR3 is 15 amino acids. Germline CDR1 SGHVS, CDR2 FQNEAQ. Here the CDR3 reads CASSLIASPYNEQFF. CDR3 DNA: TGTGCCAGCAGCTTAATAGCGTCCCCCTACAATGAGCAGTTCTTC.